Below, one TCR beta chain is given with its context. Which antigen it targets is not known. Base-call qualities are not available, and no considerably larger clone is one nucleotide away. The CDR3 measures 14 amino acids from cysteine to phenylalanine. Of the read, only the CDR3 DNA is kept; its 42 bases are in frame from base 1. CDR1 and CDR2 (LNHDA, SQIVND) derive from the germline V gene (reference sequence). V and J are truncated by 3 bases and 6 bases respectively, leaving an intervening sequence of 12 bases. Per the publication, the treatment or condition label means: in vitro stimulation with specific CMV peptide epitopes to enrich CMV-specific T cells. This sample is drawn from a study of T cell repertoires in cytomegalovirus infection (dated by TCRdb to the late 2010s). For the study in its entirety: Recently identified HLA-C-restricted CMV epitopes, whose presentation resists viral immunomodulation, were targeted by peptide stimulations together with well-studied HLA-B-restricted epitopes. Donor HLA type was relevant to the analysis, as public TCR beta signatures indicated carriage of CMV infection together with the matching HLA type. Paper-wide results and their limitations: In both this cohort and an independent roughly 350-donor cohort, the cumulative frequency of public TCR beta family members distinguished carriers of CMV infection plus the relevant HLA type. The ex vivo response was dominated by HLA-C-restricted CMV-specific TCR beta clonotypes, which also provided the single most frequent clonotype in two of eight donors.

The reads were generated on an Illumina HiSeq 1500. TCRdb itself trimmed the public reads at Q25 with fastp, ran MiXCR and retained productive beta chains. Rows are unified per CDR3 protein, each entry keeping the most common DNA and genes. The sample table shows fewer than 950,000 distinct CDR3 sequences, and 30% to 35% are seen once. The ten largest make up around 11% of the sample. This sequence was found in a human donor in good health (CMV status not recorded). Some clones in this sample may be carry-over from other donors' samples. The source was cultured CD8+ T cells from PBMCs, collected from culture after CMV antigen stimulation. The rearranged chain carries TRBV19 and TRBJ2-1, with no reliable assignment of the D segment. Here is the DNA: TGTGCCAGTAGTATTGATCCCCCCCTCAATGAGCAGTTCTTC. Its product reads: CASSIDPPLNEQFF.